Included here is one T cell receptor beta chain sequence, with context. This entry comes from a study of blood T cell repertoires in COVID-19. Study-level information: Both acute and convalescent COVID-19 samples were obtained from the United States, Italy and Spain. T cells, B-cell-depleted T cells, or PBMCs supplied cDNA or gDNA.

Authors' analysis steps: Amplification of reference gene primers provided the estimated nucleated cell counts. Using immunoSEQ multiplex PCR, the repertoire was profiled, and TCRdb retains in-frame clones only, with some absent. V and J calls and clone size are copied from that table; D and trimming were computed from the DNA. The table includes approximately 170,000 clones, over 75% detected once. Seattle enrolled patients during active infection and tracked them longitudinally. Sequencing was done on a sample of peripheral blood. This TCR was recovered from a man at least 80 years old with COVID-19, enrolled during active disease.

The CDR3 sequence is CASRGQGNEKLFF. In DNA, the CDR3 is TGTGCCAGCAGGGGACAGGGAAATGAAAAACTGTTTTTT. This chain links TRBV6-5 with TRBJ1-4, with 9 bases aligning to TRBD1. This CDR3 is built from 13 residues. J gave up 5 bases and V 6 bases, and 1 base lay outside the gene matches. In germline, CDR1 is MNHEY, CDR2 SVGAGI.